This T cell receptor (beta chain) appears in the sequencing data of a study of blood T cell repertoires in COVID-19. Authors' processing steps: Nucleated cell number was recorded as an estimate derived from reference gene primer amplification. Some clones are missing from TCRdb's copy, which holds only in-frame ones; the method was immunoSEQ multiplex PCR. Clone size and V and J calls were adopted from that table, with D and trimming inferred from the DNA. The table has tens of thousands of clones, 80% seen once. V shed 0 bases and J shed 1 base, with 3 bases lying between them. The germline CDR1 and CDR2 sequences are KGHSH and LQKENI. The CDR3 totals 13 residues.

This sequence originates from a human donor in a cohort sampled during active COVID-19. The rearrangement links TRBV18 to TRBJ1-1; D is uncertain. The source material was peripheral blood. CDR3 residues: CASSPPRNTEAFF. As DNA, the CDR3 is TGTGCCAGCTCACCACCGCGGAACACTGAAGCTTTCTTT.